This TCR beta chain was sequenced for a study of blood T cell repertoires in COVID-19. CDR1 is SNHLY and CDR2 is FYNNEI in the germline V gene. The CDR3 covers 15 residues. Trimming cost V 4 bases and J 0 bases, with 10 bases left between them. The table came from immunoSEQ multiplex PCR; TCRdb's copy has only in-frame clones and leaves some out. Of 99,000 or so clones in the sample, 85% to 90% were seen once. The genes are TRBV2 and TRBJ1-5, with no clear D. Sample: peripheral blood. This receptor was obtained from a man between 45 and 60 years old with COVID-19, enrolled during active disease. Here the CDR3 reads CASSVTAYSNQPQHF. In DNA form, the CDR3 reads TGTGCCAGCAGTGTTACAGCTTATAGCAATCAGCCCCAGCATTTT.